Detailed here is one T cell receptor (beta chain). What it binds is unknown. Researchers used genomic DNA as the template to profile TCR beta VDJ and CDR3. TCRdb re-derived calls from the reads in MiXCR, one entry per CDR3 protein. In the table there are a few hundred thousand distinct CDR3 sequences, 61% of which are singletons. Germline CDR1 MNHNS, CDR2 SASEGT. The CDR3 covers 15 residues. With 2 bases removed from V and 1 base from J, the gap between germline ends came to 11 bases. This entry is derived from a study of CD8+CD57+ T cells in acquired aplastic anemia. Looking at the study overall: Yields of DNA that came from sorted CD4+ and CD8+ cells averaged approximately 3.2 ug.

Points from the study as a whole: No significant difference in CD8+ Simpson's diversity was found between patients and controls. Roughly 27 shared CD8+ CDR3s appeared highly expressed within patients' immunodominant clones.

This TCR derives from a human donor in good health. This chain connects TRBV6-1 to TRBJ1-1, with D unclear. The sample taken for sequencing was sorted CD4+, CD8+, or CD8+CD57+ T cells (not recorded which) from PBMCs. The DNA for the CDR3 is TGTGCCAGCAGTGAAAACCCGGTCTCGAACACTGAAGCTTTCTTT. This encodes CASSENPVSNTEAFF.